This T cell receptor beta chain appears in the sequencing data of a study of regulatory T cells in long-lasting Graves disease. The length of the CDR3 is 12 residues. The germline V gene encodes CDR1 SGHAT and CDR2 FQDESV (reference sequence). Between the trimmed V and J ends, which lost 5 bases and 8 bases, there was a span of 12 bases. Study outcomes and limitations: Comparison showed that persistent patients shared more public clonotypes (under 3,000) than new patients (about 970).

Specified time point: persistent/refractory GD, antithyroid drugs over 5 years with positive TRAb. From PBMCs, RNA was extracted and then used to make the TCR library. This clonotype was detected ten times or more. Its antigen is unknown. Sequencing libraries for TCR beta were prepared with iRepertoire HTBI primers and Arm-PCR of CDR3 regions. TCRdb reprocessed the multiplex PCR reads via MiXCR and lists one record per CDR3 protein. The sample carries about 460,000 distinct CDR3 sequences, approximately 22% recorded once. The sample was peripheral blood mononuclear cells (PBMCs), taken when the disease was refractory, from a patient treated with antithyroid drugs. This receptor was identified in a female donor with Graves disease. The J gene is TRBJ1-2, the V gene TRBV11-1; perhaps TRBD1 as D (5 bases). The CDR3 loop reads CASSGALSGYTF. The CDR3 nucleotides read TGTGCCAGCAGCGGGGCTTTAAGCGGCTACACCTTC.